In this sample, the clone carrying this T cell receptor beta chain turned up many times. This entry comes from a study of identical twins. Unique molecular identifiers were in the cDNA, with template-switch universal primer binding. TCRdb called the 5' RACE reads again in MiXCR, with one record for every CDR3 protein. There are 540,000 or so distinct CDR3 sequences in the sample; around 24% occur only once, and more than 0.4% lies in the top ten. V lost 3 bases to trimming and J lost 4 bases; unmatched junction nucleotides: 7. CDR3 length: 15 residues. CDR1 is LGHNA, CDR2 YNFKEQ, per germline. The data also belong to a second study, concerning yellow fever vaccine responses in identical twins.

V usage is TRBV4-2 and J usage is TRBJ2-5; 8 bases align to TRBD1. The source is a woman aged 18-30 years in good health. The source material was CD4+ T cells sorted from blood. The CDR3 DNA follows: TGTGCCAGCAGCCAGTCGCCGGGGACAGGAGAGACCCAGTACTTC. Translated, it gives CASSQSPGTGETQYF.